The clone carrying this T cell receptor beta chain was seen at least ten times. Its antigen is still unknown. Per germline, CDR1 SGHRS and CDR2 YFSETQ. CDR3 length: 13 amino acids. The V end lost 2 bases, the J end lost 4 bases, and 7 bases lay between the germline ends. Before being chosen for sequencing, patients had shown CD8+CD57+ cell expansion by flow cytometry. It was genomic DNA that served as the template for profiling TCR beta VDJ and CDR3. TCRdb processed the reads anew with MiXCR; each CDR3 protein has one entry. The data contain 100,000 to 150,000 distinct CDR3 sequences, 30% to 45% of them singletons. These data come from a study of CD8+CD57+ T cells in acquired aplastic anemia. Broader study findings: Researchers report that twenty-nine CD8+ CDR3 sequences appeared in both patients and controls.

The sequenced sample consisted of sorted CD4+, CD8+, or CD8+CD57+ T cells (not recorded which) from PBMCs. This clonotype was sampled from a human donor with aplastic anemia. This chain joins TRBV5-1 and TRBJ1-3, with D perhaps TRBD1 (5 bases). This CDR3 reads CASSLGTGNTIYF. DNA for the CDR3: TGCGCCAGCAGCTTAGGGACCGGAAACACCATATATTTT.